The following is a TCR beta chain sequence with its context. Its antigen is as yet unknown. V lost 3 bases, J lost 2 bases, and 6 bases stayed unmatched. The CDR3 runs 15 residues. CDR1 and CDR2 (germline): KGHSH, LQKENI. The sample originates from a study of cytotoxic CD8 clonotypes in ibrutinib-treated CLL. A 1 in 200,000 to 1 in 1 million T cell depth was the sequencing target. Measured with immunoSEQ multiplex PCR; TCRdb has only the in-frame clones, and not every one. The table records some 65,000 clones, 57% of them present only once. Overall study findings and caveats: Clonality went higher at ibrutinib response and then dropped back toward baseline at progression. While tracking circulating CD8+ T-cell counts, baseline clonality exceeded that of age-matched healthy donors.

This clonotype was obtained from a human donor with chronic lymphocytic leukemia. The chain recombines TRBV18 with TRBJ2-7; 8 bases match TRBD1. Sequences were derived from PBMCs, sampled after 12 months of ibrutinib treatment. CDR3 region: CASSPRTGRAYEQYF. The DNA of the CDR3 is TGTGCCAGCTCACCCAGGACAGGGCGAGCCTACGAGCAGTACTTC.